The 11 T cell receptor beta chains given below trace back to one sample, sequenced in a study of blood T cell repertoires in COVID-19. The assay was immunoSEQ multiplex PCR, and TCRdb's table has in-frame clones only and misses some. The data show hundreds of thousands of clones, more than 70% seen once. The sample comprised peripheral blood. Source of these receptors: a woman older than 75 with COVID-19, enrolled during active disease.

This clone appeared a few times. The CDR3 sequence is CASSRADRGLGNTEAFF. In DNA, the CDR3 is TGTGCCAGCAGCCGAGCTGACAGGGGGCTGGGGAACACTGAAGCTTTCTTT. The V gene is TRBV7-8, the J gene TRBJ1-1; 10 positions agree with TRBD1. The CDR3 contains 17 residues. Germline CDR1 and CDR2: SGHVS and FQNEAQ. The V and J ends lost 5 bases and 1 base, in that order; junction bases with no gene match: 10.

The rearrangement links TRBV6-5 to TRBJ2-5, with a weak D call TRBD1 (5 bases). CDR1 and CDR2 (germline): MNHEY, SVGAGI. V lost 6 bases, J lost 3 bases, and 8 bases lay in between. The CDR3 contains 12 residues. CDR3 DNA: TGTGCCAGCAGGCCGACAGAAGAGACCCAGTACTTC. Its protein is CASRPTEETQYF.

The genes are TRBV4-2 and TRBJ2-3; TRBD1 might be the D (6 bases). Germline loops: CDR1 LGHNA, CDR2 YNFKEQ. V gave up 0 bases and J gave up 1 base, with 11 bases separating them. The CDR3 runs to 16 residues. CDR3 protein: CASSQDWGQGTDTQYF. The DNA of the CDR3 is TGTGCCAGCAGCCAAGATTGGGGGCAGGGCACAGATACGCAGTATTTT.

CDR3 sequence (DNA): TGTGCCTGGAGTGTACGGGTAGGGAGGTGGGAGCAGTACTTC. Translation: CAWSVRVGRWEQYF. V gene TRBV30 combines with J gene TRBJ2-7; D is possibly TRBD2 (6 bases). This CDR3 spans 14 amino acids. Germline V lookup: CDR1 GTSNPN, CDR2 SVGIG (reference sequence). The V end was cut by 0 bases, the J end by 7 bases, with 16 bases between.

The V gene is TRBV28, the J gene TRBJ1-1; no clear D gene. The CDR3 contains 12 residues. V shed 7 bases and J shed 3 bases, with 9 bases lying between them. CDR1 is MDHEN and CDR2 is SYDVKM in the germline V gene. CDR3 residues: CASTRAHTEAFF. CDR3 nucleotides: TGTGCCAGCACTAGAGCTCACACTGAAGCTTTCTTT.

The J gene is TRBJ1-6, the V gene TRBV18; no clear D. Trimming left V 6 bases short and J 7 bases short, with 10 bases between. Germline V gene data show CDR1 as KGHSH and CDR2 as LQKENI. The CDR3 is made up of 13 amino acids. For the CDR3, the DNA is TGTGCCAGCTCGCAGTATCAAAATTCACCCCTCCACTTT. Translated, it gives CASSQYQNSPLHF.

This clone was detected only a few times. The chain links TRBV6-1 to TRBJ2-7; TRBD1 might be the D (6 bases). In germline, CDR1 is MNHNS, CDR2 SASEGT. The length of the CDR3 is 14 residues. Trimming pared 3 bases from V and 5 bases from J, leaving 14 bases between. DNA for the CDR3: TGTGCCAGCAGTGAGCAGGGGCGACGTGACGAGCAGTACTTC. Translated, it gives CASSEQGRRDEQYF.

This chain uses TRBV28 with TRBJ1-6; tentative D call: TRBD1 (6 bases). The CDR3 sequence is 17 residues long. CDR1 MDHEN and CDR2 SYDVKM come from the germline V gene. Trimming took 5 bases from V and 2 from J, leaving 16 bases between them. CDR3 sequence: CASSISRGSPYNSPLHF. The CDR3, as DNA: TGTGCCAGCAGTATAAGTAGGGGGTCTCCCTATAATTCACCCCTCCACTTT. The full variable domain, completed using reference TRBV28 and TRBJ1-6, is DVKVTQSSRYLVKRTGEKVFLECVQDMDHENMFWYRQDPGLGLRLIYFSYDVKMKEKGDIPEGYSVSREKKERFSLILESASTNQTSMYLCASSISRGSPYNSPLHFGNGTRLTVT.

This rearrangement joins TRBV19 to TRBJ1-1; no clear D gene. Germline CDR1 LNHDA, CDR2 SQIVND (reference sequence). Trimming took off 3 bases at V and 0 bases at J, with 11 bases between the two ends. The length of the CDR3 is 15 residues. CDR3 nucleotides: TGTGCCAGTAGTATTAATCCCGGGGTGAACACTGAAGCTTTCTTT. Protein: CASSINPGVNTEAFF. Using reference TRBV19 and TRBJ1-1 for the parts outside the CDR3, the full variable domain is DGGITQSPKYLFRKEGQNVTLSCEQNLNHDAMYWYRQDPGQGLRLIYYSQIVNDFQKGDIAEGYSVSREKKESFPLTVTSAQKNPTAFYLCASSINPGVNTEAFFGQGTRLTVV.

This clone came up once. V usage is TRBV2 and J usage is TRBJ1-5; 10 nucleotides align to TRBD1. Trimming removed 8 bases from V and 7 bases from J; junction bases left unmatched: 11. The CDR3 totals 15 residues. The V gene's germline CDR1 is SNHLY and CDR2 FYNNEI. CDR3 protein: CASSLGQGVRQPQHF. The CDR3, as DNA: TGTGCCAGCTCGCTCGGACAGGGGGTGCGGCAGCCCCAGCATTTT.

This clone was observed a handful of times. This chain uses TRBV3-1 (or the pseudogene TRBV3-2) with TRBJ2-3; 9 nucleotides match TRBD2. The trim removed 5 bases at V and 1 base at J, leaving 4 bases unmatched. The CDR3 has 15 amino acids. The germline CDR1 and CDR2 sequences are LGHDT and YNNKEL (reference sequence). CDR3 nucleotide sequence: TGTGCCAGCAGCGCCTCTAGCGGGGGCACAGATACGCAGTATTTT. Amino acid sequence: CASSASSGGTDTQYF.